Detailed here is one TCR beta chain. The target of this receptor is not known. No qualities accompany the bases; no much larger clone lies one base away. The sample originates from a study of T cell repertoires in cytomegalovirus infection (dated by TCRdb to between 2017 and 2020). About the study as a whole: Alongside well-studied HLA-B-restricted epitopes, the peptide stimulations were aimed at recently identified HLA-C-restricted CMV epitopes, whose presentation resists viral immunomodulation. Donor HLA type was relevant to the analysis, as public TCR beta signatures indicated carriage of CMV infection together with the matching HLA type. What the research found in general, with its limitations: In the ex vivo response, HLA-C-restricted CMV-specific TCR beta clonotypes were dominant, and in two of eight donors the single most frequent clonotype came from this HLA-C-restricted group. Carriers of CMV infection plus the relevant HLA type were discriminated by the cumulative frequency of public TCR beta family members in the study cohort and in an independent roughly 380-donor cohort.

CDR3 length: 17 amino acids, cysteine to phenylalanine. The sequence is cut down to CDR3 DNA, 51 bases in frame from base 1. As encoded in the germline V gene, CDR1 is MNHEY while CDR2 is SVGEGT. V sheds 2 bases and J sheds 2 bases, leaving 18 bases between their ends. The intended sense of this specimen's treatment or condition label: in vitro stimulation with specific CMV peptide epitopes to enrich CMV-specific T cells. The reads were generated on an Illumina HiSeq 1500. The public reads were reanalyzed by TCRdb: fastp trimming at Q25, MiXCR alignment, in-frame beta chains only. Entries are consolidated by CDR3 protein sequence, retaining the most common genes and DNA. Present in this sample are approximately 770,000 distinct CDR3 sequences, 25% to 30% of which were seen just once. The ten largest make up around 13% of the sample.

This receptor was identified in a human donor in good health (CMV status not recorded). Some clones in this sample may be carry-over from other donors' samples. The sample in question was cultured CD8+ T cells from PBMCs, obtained from culture after CMV antigen stimulation. The chain links TRBV6-2 or TRBV6-3 with TRBJ1-2; TRBD1 might be the D gene, on 5 matching bases. The CDR3 region has the sequence CASSYTGTEHYNYGYTF. The nucleotide sequence is given as TGTGCCAGCAGTTACACCGGGACGGAGCATTACAACTATGGCTACACCTTC.